Following are 6 T cell receptor beta chains from one sample sequenced in a study of OX40 agonist ivuxolimab in advanced cancers. Generated by immunoSEQ multiplex PCR, the TCRdb table keeps only in-frame clones and is missing some. The sample holds around 62,000 clones, approximately 80% seen once. Source: CD4+ or CD8+ T cells sorted from blood, taken in a trial of the OX40 agonist ivuxolimab. These TCRs come from an adult with an advanced solid tumor such as melanoma, head and neck, liver or kidney cancer.

This chain's CDR3 is CASSQDPPTSGRVEQYF. The CDR3 nucleotides read TGCGCCAGCAGCCAAGATCCCCCGACTAGCGGGAGGGTCGAGCAGTACTTC. The chain links TRBV4-3 to TRBJ2-7; 14 bases match TRBD2. Trimming took 0 bases from V and 6 from J; bases not matched to a gene: 7. Germline CDR1 and CDR2: LGHNA and YSLEER. This CDR3 region has 17 residues.

V gene TRBV28 combines with J gene TRBJ1-5; D uncertain. Germline CDR1 MDHEN, CDR2 SYDVKM. V was cut by 6 bases and J by 7 bases, with 10 bases left in between. This CDR3 is built from 12 residues. The CDR3 is CASRPTGQPQHF. In DNA form, the CDR3 reads TGTGCCAGCAGACCCACGGGGCAGCCCCAGCATTTT.

The chain employs TRBV10-3 and TRBJ2-7, with D possibly TRBD2 on 5 matching bases. Per the germline V gene, CDR1 is ENHRY and CDR2 is SYGVKD. The CDR3 has 14 residues. Trimming removed 3 bases from V and 1 base from J, with 10 bases in between. CDR3 nucleotide sequence: TGTGCCATCAGTGATGTTTGGGAGTCCTACGAGCAGTACGTC. Its translation is CAISDVWESYEQYV.

This chain connects TRBV28 to TRBJ1-5; maybe TRBD1 (5 bases). V dropped 2 bases and J dropped 8 bases, with 13 bases sitting between them. The CDR3 extends over 14 amino acids. The V gene's germline CDR1 is MDHEN and CDR2 SYDVKM. CDR3 DNA: TGTGCCAGCAGTTTAATATTTGGGGGTGAGCCCCAGCATTTT. Its translation is CASSLIFGGEPQHF.

This clone has a handful of counts. The rearrangement joins TRBV9 to TRBJ1-6; weak D call: TRBD1 (5 bases). The CDR3 is 15 residues long. The V gene's germline CDR1 is SGDLS and CDR2 YYNGEE. Trimming shortened V by 2 bases and J by 4 bases, and 10 bases separated the two germline ends. CDR3 DNA sequence: TGTGCCAGCAGCGTTGGGGACTGGTATAATTCACCCCTCCACTTT. Translation gives CASSVGDWYNSPLHF.

This chain connects TRBV7-2 to TRBJ2-2, with D perhaps TRBD1 (6 bases). CDR1 and CDR2 (germline): SGHTA, FQGNSA. The ends were cut back, 2 bases at V and 6 bases at J, with 13 bases in the middle. This CDR3 region has 15 residues. CDR3 protein: CASSLPTGSAGELFF. The CDR3 DNA follows: TGTGCCAGCAGCTTACCAACAGGGTCCGCCGGGGAGCTGTTTTTT.